This T cell receptor beta chain was found in a study of radiotherapy plus CTLA-4 blockade in lung cancer. Study overall: With approximately 33% of patients having disease control, objective responses were seen in about 19%.

Assay: immunoSEQ multiplex PCR; the TCRdb copy retains only in-frame clones and omits some. The sample shows tens of thousands of clones, 70% to 80% of them seen only once. The length of the CDR3 is 13 residues. Whole-study results and caveats: The best prediction of response reportedly came from early blood T cell clone dynamics, with interferon-beta.

Concerning this clone itself: Its matching antigen is unknown.

The gene calls are TRBV21-1 and TRBJ2-7; the table's D call, TRBD1, was not checked against the DNA. TRBV21-1 is classified as a pseudogene. The sequence was obtained from a human donor with non-small cell lung cancer who had a partial response to radiotherapy plus ipilimumab. Source: peripheral blood, taken from a patient treated with radiotherapy plus ipilimumab. The chain's CDR3 is CASTGQGVHEQYF. The CDR3 DNA sequence: TGTGCCAGCACAGGACAGGGAGTCCACGAGCAGTACTTC.